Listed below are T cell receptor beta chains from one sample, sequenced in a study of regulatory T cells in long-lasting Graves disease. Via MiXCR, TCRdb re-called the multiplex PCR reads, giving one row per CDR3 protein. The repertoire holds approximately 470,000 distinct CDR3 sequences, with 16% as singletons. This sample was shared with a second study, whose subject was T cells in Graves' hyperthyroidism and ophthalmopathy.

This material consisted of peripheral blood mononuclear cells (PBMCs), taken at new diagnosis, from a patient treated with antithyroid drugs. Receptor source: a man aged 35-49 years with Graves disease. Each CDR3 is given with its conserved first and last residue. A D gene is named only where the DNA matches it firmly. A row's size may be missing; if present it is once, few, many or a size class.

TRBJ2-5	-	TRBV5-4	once	TGTGCCAGCAGCTACGCAGGGAGCGAAGAGACCCAGTACTTC	CASSYAGSEETQYF
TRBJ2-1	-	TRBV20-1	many	TGCAGTGCTAGAGACCTTGACCCCGTGGCCTACAATGAGCAGTTCTTC	CSARDLDPVAYNEQFF
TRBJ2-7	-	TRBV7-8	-	TGTGCCAGCAGCCTGAGGGAGAGCTCCTACGAGCAGTACTTC	CASSLRESSYEQYF
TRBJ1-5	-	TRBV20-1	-	TGCAGTGCTAGAGATTTGGCAGAAGACAATCAGCCCCAGCATTTT	CSARDLAEDNQPQHF
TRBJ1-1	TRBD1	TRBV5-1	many	TGCGCCAGCAGCTTGAATCCAGGGGGTAACACTGAAGCTTTCTTT	CASSLNPGGNTEAFF
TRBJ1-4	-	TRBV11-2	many	TGTGCCAGCAGTAAGGGAGTAAATGAAAAACTGTTTTTT	CASSKGVNEKLFF
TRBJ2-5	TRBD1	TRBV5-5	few	TGTGCCAGCAGCGAACCAGACAGGGTGGAGACCCAGTACTTC	CASSEPDRVETQYF
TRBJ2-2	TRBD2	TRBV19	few	TGTGCCAGTATTGGAGGCGGACTAGCGGGATCGACCGGGGAGCTGTTTTTT	CASIGGGLAGSTGELFF
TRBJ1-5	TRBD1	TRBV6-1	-	TGTGCCAGCAGAGGGGACAGTGGTCAGCCCCAGCATTTT	CASRGDSGQPQHF
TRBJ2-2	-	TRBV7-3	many	TGTGCCAGCAGCTTAAGCCCGACTACATTGGGGAACACCGGGGAGCTGTTTTTT	CASSLSPTTLGNTGELFF
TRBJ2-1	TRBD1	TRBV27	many	TGTGCCAGCTGTCGACAGGGGGGCTACAATGAGCAGTTCTTC	CASCRQGGYNEQFF
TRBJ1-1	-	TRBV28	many	TGTGCCAGCAGGCCGGAGAAAATGAACACTGAAGCTTTCTTT	CASRPEKMNTEAFF
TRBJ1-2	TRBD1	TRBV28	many	TGTGCCAGCGACAGGGGAGGTGGCTACACCTTC	CASDRGGGYTF
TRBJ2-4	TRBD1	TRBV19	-	TGTGCCAGTAGTCAGACAGGGGACAAAAACATTCGGTACTTC	CASSQTGDKNIRYF
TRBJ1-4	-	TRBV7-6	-	TGTGCCAGCAGCTTAGGCACAGTGAGTGAAAAACTGTTTTTT	CASSLGTVSEKLFF
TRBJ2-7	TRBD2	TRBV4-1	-	TGCGCCAGCAGCCAACCCCTAGCGGGAGCTTACGAGCAGTACTTC	CASSQPLAGAYEQYF
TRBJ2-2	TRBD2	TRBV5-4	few	TGTGCCAGCAGCCCGGGACTAAAAACCGGGGAGCTGTTTTTT	CASSPGLKTGELFF
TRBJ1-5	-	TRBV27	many	TGTGCCAGCAGTTTACCCGGACCGGGGGTAAATCAGCCCCAGCATTTT	CASSLPGPGVNQPQHF
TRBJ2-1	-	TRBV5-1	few	TGTGCCAGCAGCTTAGGTAGAAGGGGGAACAATGAGCAGTTCTTC	CASSLGRRGNNEQFF